The 8 T cell receptor beta chains given below trace back to one sample, sequenced in a study of post-analysis software for immune sequencing data. Unique molecular identifiers featured in each of the TCR beta cDNA libraries. TCRdb called the PCR reads again in MiXCR, with one record for every CDR3 protein. The sample lists 800,000 to 950,000 distinct CDR3 sequences, approximately 53% occurring once. Study-level findings and limits: Relative to controls, patients had about five TRBV segments at higher frequency, with TRBV5-6, TRBV5-1 and TRBV20-1 among these.

Antigen specificity for these receptors is unknown. Sequenced sample: blood. The receptors derive from a girl aged 5-17 years with multiple sclerosis.

V gene TRBV29-1 combines with J gene TRBJ2-7, with D tentatively TRBD2 (5 bases). Looked up from germline, CDR1 is SQVTM and CDR2 is ANQGSEA. This CDR3 has 13 residues. Trimming took off 7 bases at V and 0 bases at J, with 13 bases between the two ends. The CDR3 DNA sequence: TGCAGCGCTGCGGGTTCCCTCTCCTACGAGCAGTACTTC. Protein product: CSAAGSLSYEQYF.

The V call is TRBV12-3 or TRBV12-4, the J call TRBJ2-1, with TRBD2 matching over 9 bases. Trimming cost V 5 bases and J 0 bases; bases outside gene matches: 5. The CDR3 sequence is 16 residues long. CDR3 sequence reads: CASSPRTSDSYNEQFF. The CDR3 coding sequence is TGTGCCAGCAGTCCCCGGACTAGCGACTCCTACAATGAGCAGTTCTTC.

The chain carries TRBV12-3 or TRBV12-4 and TRBJ2-5; D is possibly TRBD1 (5 bases). The CDR3 length is 14 residues. V lost 3 bases and J lost 5, with 13 bases in between. This CDR3 reads CASSFGAGLETQYF. CDR3 bases: TGTGCCAGCAGTTTTGGGGCAGGGTTGGAGACCCAGTACTTC.

The chain couples TRBV29-1 to TRBJ2-7; TRBD2 matches at 10 bases. The ends lost 3 bases at V and 4 bases at J; junction bases unmatched: 6. The CDR3 consists of 14 residues. The germline V gene encodes CDR1 SQVTM and CDR2 ANQGSEA. The CDR3 reads CSVEGAGGAYEQYF. The CDR3 region has the DNA TGCAGCGTTGAGGGAGCGGGAGGGGCGTACGAGCAGTACTTC.

In its sample, this clonotype was seen a few times. One end of the junction fails to match germline, which may point to a read error. The genes are TRBV4-1 and TRBJ1-1; D gene uncertain. This CDR3 is built from 14 residues. Germline V gene data show CDR1 as MGHRA and CDR2 as YSYEKL. The DNA of the CDR3 is TGCGCCAGCAGCAAAGAGTTATTGAGTCTCGAAGCTTTCTTT. Protein: CASSKELLSLEAFF.

This clonotype was counted a few times. This chain links TRBV9 with TRBJ2-1, with 10 bases identical to TRBD2. Germline loops: CDR1 SGDLS, CDR2 YYNGEE. This CDR3 is built from 15 residues. The V gene end was trimmed by 2 bases and the J gene end by 3 bases; junction bases not matched to a gene: 2. The CDR3 region is CASSVIAGGYNEQFF. CDR3 nucleotide sequence: TGTGCCAGCAGCGTCATAGCGGGGGGCTACAATGAGCAGTTCTTC.

This clonotype was recorded a few times. The rearrangement joins TRBV7-8 to TRBJ2-7; 11 nucleotides agree with TRBD2. The V gene end was trimmed by 5 bases and the J gene end by 1 base; junction bases not matched to a gene: 7. CDR3 size: 16 residues. The germline V gene has CDR1 SGHVS and CDR2 FQNEAQ. This CDR3 reads CASSPGLAGMSYEQYF. The DNA for the CDR3 is TGTGCCAGCAGCCCAGGACTAGCGGGTATGTCCTACGAGCAGTACTTC.

In its sample, this clonotype was seen a few times. The CDR3 loop reads CASSQGAGLVVPLEQYF. In DNA, the CDR3 is TGTGCCAGCAGCCAAGGCGCAGGACTAGTCGTACCACTCGAGCAGTACTTC. The chain links TRBV3-1 to TRBJ2-7; 7 bases align to TRBD2. Germline loops: CDR1 LGHDT, CDR2 YNNKEL (reference sequence). The CDR3 has 17 amino acids. With 1 base clipped from V and 6 bases from J, the junction kept 15 bases outside the gene matches.